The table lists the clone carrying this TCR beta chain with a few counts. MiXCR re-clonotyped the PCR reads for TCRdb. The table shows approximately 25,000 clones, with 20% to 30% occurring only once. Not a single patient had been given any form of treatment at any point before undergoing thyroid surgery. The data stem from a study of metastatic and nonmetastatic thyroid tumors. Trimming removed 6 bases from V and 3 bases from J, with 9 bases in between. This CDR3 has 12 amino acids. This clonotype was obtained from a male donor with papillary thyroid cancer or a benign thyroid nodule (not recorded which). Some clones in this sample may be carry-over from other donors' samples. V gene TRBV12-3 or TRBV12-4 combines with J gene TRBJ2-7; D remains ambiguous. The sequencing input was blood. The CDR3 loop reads CASSSRHYEQYF. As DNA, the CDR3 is TGTGCCAGCAGCTCCCGACACTACGAGCAGTACTTC.